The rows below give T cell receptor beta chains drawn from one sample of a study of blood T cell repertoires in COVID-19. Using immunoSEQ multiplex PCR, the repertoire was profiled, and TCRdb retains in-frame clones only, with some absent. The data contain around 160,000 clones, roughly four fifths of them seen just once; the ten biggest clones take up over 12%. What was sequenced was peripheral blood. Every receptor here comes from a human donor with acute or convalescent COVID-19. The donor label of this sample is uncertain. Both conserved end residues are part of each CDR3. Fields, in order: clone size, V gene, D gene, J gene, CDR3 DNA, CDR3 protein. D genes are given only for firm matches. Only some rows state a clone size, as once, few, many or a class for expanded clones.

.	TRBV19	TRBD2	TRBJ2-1	TGTGCCAGTAGTTCTCGACTAGCGGGGGCCCTAAATGAGCAGTTCTTC	CASSSRLAGALNEQFF
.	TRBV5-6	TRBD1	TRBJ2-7	TGTGCCAGCAGCCCCGACGGGACAGAGGGCTCCTACGAGCAGTACTTC	CASSPDGTEGSYEQYF
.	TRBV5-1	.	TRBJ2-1	TGCGCCAGCAGCTTGGTGTCTTTTTACAATGAGCAGTTCTTC	CASSLVSFYNEQFF
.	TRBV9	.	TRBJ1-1	TGTGCCAGCAGCGTAGTTCCAGGGACTGAAGCTTTCTTT	CASSVVPGTEAFF
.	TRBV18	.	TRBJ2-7	TGTGCCAGCTCACCACCGGGGGAGGCCTACGAGCAGTACTTC	CASSPPGEAYEQYF
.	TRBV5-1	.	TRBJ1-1	TGCGCCAGCAGCTTGAGAGCCCATGCAGGCAACACTGAAGCTTTCTTT	CASSLRAHAGNTEAFF
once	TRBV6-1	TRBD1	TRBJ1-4	TGTGCCAGCAGTGAAGGGCAGGGGGTTGAAAAACTGTTTTTT	CASSEGQGVEKLFF
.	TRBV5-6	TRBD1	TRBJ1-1	TGTGCCAGCAGCTACTCGGACAGGGGGTTCACTGAAGCTTTCTTT	CASSYSDRGFTEAFF
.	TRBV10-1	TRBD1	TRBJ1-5	TGCGCCAGCACAACAGGGGTGAGCCGCAATCAGCCCCAGCATTTT	CASTTGVSRNQPQHF
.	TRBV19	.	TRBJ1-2	TGTGCCACCCCCCGGAGGGGAGGGTATGGCTACACCTTC	CATPRRGGYGYTF
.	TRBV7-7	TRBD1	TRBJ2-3	TGTGCCAGCAGCGGGGGACAGGGGGGCGCAGATACGCAGTATTTT	CASSGGQGGADTQYF
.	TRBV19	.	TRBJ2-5	TGTGCCAGTAGTACGGGGCGGCAACATAGGGAGGAAGAGACCCAGTACTTC	CASSTGRQHREEETQYF
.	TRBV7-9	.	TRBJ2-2	TGTGCCAGCAGCAACCCGACTGTTAGCGCCACGAACACCGGGGAGCTGTTTTTT	CASSNPTVSATNTGELFF
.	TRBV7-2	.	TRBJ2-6	TGTGCCAGCAGCTTAGACGCGTCTGGGGCCAACGTCCTGACTTTC	CASSLDASGANVLTF
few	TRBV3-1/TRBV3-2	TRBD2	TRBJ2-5	TGTGCCAGCAGCCCTGGACTAGCGGGGGTAGAGACCCAGTACTTC	CASSPGLAGVETQYF
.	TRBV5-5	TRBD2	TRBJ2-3	TGTGCCAGCAACCTACTAGCGGGGGGTGCTAGCACAGATACGCAGTATTTT	CASNLLAGGASTDTQYF
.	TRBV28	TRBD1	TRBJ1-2	TGTGCCAGCAGTTTGCGAGGGGGCGGAGGCTACACCTTC	CASSLRGGGGYTF
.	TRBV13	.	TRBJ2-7	TGTGCCAGCAGCTTGTATCGCTACGAGCAGTACTTC	CASSLYRYEQYF
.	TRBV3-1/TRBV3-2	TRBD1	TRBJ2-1	TGTGCCAGCAGCTCGACAGGGAATGAGCAGTTCTTC	CASSSTGNEQFF
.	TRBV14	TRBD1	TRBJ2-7	TGTGCCAGCAGCCAATCCCCGGGGACAGGCTCCTACGAGCAGTACTTC	CASSQSPGTGSYEQYF
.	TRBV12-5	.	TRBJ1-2	TGTGCTAGTGGTTTGTACCGGGGGGCAACCTTC	CASGLYRGATF
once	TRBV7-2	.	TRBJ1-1	TGTGCCAGCAGCTTAGCGGTCGGGAGGGGCACTGAAGCTTTCTTT	CASSLAVGRGTEAFF
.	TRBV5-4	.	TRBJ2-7	TGTGCCAGCAGCTTGAATGCTCAGGGGGGCTACGAGCAGTACTTC	CASSLNAQGGYEQYF
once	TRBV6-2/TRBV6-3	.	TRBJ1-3	TGTGCCAGCAGCCCTTCGAGGGCCAACTCTGGAAACACCATATATTTT	CASSPSRANSGNTIYF
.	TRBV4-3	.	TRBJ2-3	TGCGCCAGCAGCCAAGATCGAGGCACGCAGTATTTT	CASSQDRGTQYF
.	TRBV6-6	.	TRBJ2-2	TGTGCCAGCAGTTACTCACCCCAGGCCAACACCGGGGAGCTGTTTTTT	CASSYSPQANTGELFF
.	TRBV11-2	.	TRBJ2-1	TGTGCCAGCAGCTTACGAGTTTCGTCCGGGGGCAATGAGCAGTTCTTC	CASSLRVSSGGNEQFF
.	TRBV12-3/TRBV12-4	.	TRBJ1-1	TGTGCCAGCAGTTTGGACAGTGAAGCTTTCTTT	CASSLDSEAFF
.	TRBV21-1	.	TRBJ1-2	TGTGCCAGCAGCAAGTGGGGAGCGCGGGGATCTAACTATGGCTACACCTTC	CASSKWGARGSNYGYTF
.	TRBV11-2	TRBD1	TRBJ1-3	TGTGCCAGCAGCTGGACAGGTTTCGGATCCTCTGGAAACACCATATATTTT	CASSWTGFGSSGNTIYF
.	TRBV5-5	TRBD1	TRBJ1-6	TGTGCCAGCAGCTTCGAAAGACAGGGGACAGGATCACCCCTCCACTTT	CASSFERQGTGSPLHF
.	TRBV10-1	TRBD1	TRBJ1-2	TGCGCCAGCAAGAACAGGGGAAACTATGGCTACACCTTC	CASKNRGNYGYTF
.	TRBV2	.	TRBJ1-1	TGTGCCAGCAGTGAACAATACACTGAAGCTTTCTTT	CASSEQYTEAFF
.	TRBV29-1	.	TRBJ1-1	TGCAGCGCGAACGGGAAATGGGCTGAAGCTTTCTTT	CSANGKWAEAFF
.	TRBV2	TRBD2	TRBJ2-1	TGTGCCAGCAGTACCGGACTAGCGGGGTCCAATGAGCAGTTCTTC	CASSTGLAGSNEQFF
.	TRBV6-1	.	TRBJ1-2	TGTGCCAGCAGTGAAACCGGCGGGGGAGGACTTGGTGGCTACACCTTC	CASSETGGGGLGGYTF
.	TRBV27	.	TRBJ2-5	TGTGCCAGAAGGACAGCCGAGACCCAGTACTTC	CARRTAETQYF
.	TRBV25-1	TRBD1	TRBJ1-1	TGTGCCAGCAGTGACAGGGGGCGCGAAGCTTTCTTT	CASSDRGREAFF
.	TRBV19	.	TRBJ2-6	TGTGCCAGTAGTATAGGGAGCTCTGGGGCCAACGTCCTGACTTTC	CASSIGSSGANVLTF
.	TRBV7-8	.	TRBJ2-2	TGTGCCAGCAGCTTATCGGGGACGAACACCGGGGAGCTGTTTTTT	CASSLSGTNTGELFF
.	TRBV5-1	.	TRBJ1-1	TGCGCCAGCAGCTTGGACGGGGGTAGGAACACTGAAGCTTTCTTT	CASSLDGGRNTEAFF
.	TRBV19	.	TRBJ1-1	TGTGCCAGTAGTTTAATCAGTGGCACTGAAGCTTTCTTT	CASSLISGTEAFF